Listed below are T cell receptor beta chains from one sample, sequenced in a study of blood T cell repertoires in COVID-19. Using immunoSEQ multiplex PCR, the repertoire was profiled, and TCRdb retains in-frame clones only, with some absent. This table has some 180,000 clones, about 85% appearing once. Input material: peripheral blood. The source of these receptors is a woman older than 75 with COVID-19, enrolled during active disease. The CDR3 runs from the conserved cysteine through the conserved F or W. The D gene is left open where the match is weak. Some rows mark clone size as missing; the rest say once, few, many or name a class of expanded clone.

DNA: TGTGCCAGCTCACCGTCCCGTCCGGCCCCGGGGGATGAGCAGTTCTTC
CDR3: CASSPSRPAPGDEQFF
D: .
J: TRBJ2-1
V: TRBV18
size: .

DNA: TGTGCCAGCAGTTACTCCAGGAATCAGCCCCAGCATTTT
CDR3: CASSYSRNQPQHF
D: .
J: TRBJ1-5
V: TRBV6-5
size: .

DNA: TGTGCCAGCAGTACCCCCGGACAGGGGCCTGAAGCTTTCTTT
CDR3: CASSTPGQGPEAFF
D: TRBD1
J: TRBJ1-1
V: TRBV28
size: .

DNA: TGTGCCAGCAGCCGGGACTCCTACGAGCAGTACTTC
CDR3: CASSRDSYEQYF
D: .
J: TRBJ2-7
V: TRBV5-4
size: .

DNA: TGTGCCAGCAGTTCTGGGTCCGATAGATCGGGGACCTTC
CDR3: CASSSGSDRSGTF
D: .
J: TRBJ1-2
V: TRBV3-1/TRBV3-2
size: .

DNA: TGTGCCAGCAGTGAAAAAAGGGGCGGACCCCACACAGATACGCAGTATTTT
CDR3: CASSEKRGGPHTDTQYF
D: .
J: TRBJ2-3
V: TRBV6-1
size: .

DNA: TGTGCCAGCAGCTCCCCCGGACAGGGAACAGATACGCAGTATTTT
CDR3: CASSSPGQGTDTQYF
D: TRBD1
J: TRBJ2-3
V: TRBV3-1/TRBV3-2
size: .

DNA: TGTGCCAGCAGACCCACAGGGTACAATGAGCAGTTCTTC
CDR3: CASRPTGYNEQFF
D: .
J: TRBJ2-1
V: TRBV6-5
size: .

DNA: TGTGCCAGCAGACAGTCTTACACCGGGGAGCTGTTTTTT
CDR3: CASRQSYTGELFF
D: .
J: TRBJ2-2
V: TRBV2
size: few

DNA: TGTGCCAGCAGCTTGGTCGCCGGGACACCCTATGGCTACACCTTC
CDR3: CASSLVAGTPYGYTF
D: .
J: TRBJ1-2
V: TRBV5-4
size: .

DNA: TGCGCCAGCACCACTCTAGCGGGGGGATACGGGGAGCTGTTTTTT
CDR3: CASTTLAGGYGELFF
D: TRBD2
J: TRBJ2-2
V: TRBV5-1
size: .

DNA: TGCGCCAGCAGCCAAGATTCCTGGGACAGGACGTATAATTCACCCCTCCACTTT
CDR3: CASSQDSWDRTYNSPLHF
D: TRBD1
J: TRBJ1-6
V: TRBV4-1
size: .

DNA: TGTGCCAGCATCTTTTGGGGCGGTGATGGCTACACCTTC
CDR3: CASIFWGGDGYTF
D: .
J: TRBJ1-2
V: TRBV28
size: .

DNA: TGTGCCAGCAGCCAAGGCGGCAGGGCGGATTTAAACTATGGCTACACCTTC
CDR3: CASSQGGRADLNYGYTF
D: .
J: TRBJ1-2
V: TRBV3-1/TRBV3-2
size: .

DNA: TGTGCCAGTAGTGCTAGCTTCCCTGGAAACACCATATATTTT
CDR3: CASSASFPGNTIYF
D: .
J: TRBJ1-3
V: TRBV19
size: .

DNA: TGTGCCAGCAGTTACCGACTAGCGGGAGAAGCCCAGTACTTC
CDR3: CASSYRLAGEAQYF
D: TRBD2
J: TRBJ2-5
V: TRBV6-5
size: .

DNA: TGTGCCAGCAGCCCTGAGGGCCGGAGTATCACTGAAGCTTTCTTT
CDR3: CASSPEGRSITEAFF
D: .
J: TRBJ1-1
V: TRBV5-5
size: .

DNA: TGCAGTGCTAGTGAAGGGGGCCGCCTGGATGGCTACACCTTC
CDR3: CSASEGGRLDGYTF
D: TRBD1
J: TRBJ1-2
V: TRBV20-1
size: .

DNA: TGTGCCAGCTCACCAGTCGTCGGGGAAGAGACCCAGTACTTC
CDR3: CASSPVVGEETQYF
D: .
J: TRBJ2-5
V: TRBV18
size: .

DNA: TGTGCCAGCAGCCCCGGTATGCCCCCGCTGTCGGTCACCTTC
CDR3: CASSPGMPPLSVTF
D: .
J: TRBJ1-2
V: TRBV5-8
size: .

DNA: TGTGCCAGCAGCCCGGGAGGCCTCGGGTATACGCAGTATTTT
CDR3: CASSPGGLGYTQYF
D: TRBD2
J: TRBJ2-3
V: TRBV7-2
size: .

DNA: TGTGCCAGCAGCTCCGCCGGGGCCTACGAGCAGTACTTC
CDR3: CASSSAGAYEQYF
D: .
J: TRBJ2-7
V: TRBV7-8
size: .

DNA: TGTGCCACCGCCTCGGGGGGGTCTGGCACAGATACGCAGTATTTT
CDR3: CATASGGSGTDTQYF
D: TRBD2
J: TRBJ2-3
V: TRBV3-1/TRBV3-2
size: .

DNA: TGTGCCAGCAGCAGGGGACAAGAGAACACTGAAGCTTTCTTT
CDR3: CASSRGQENTEAFF
D: .
J: TRBJ1-1
V: TRBV5-4
size: .

DNA: TGTGCCAGCAGTTCCAGCGAGCCCCACAATGAGCAGTTCTTC
CDR3: CASSSSEPHNEQFF
D: .
J: TRBJ2-1
V: TRBV3-1/TRBV3-2
size: .

DNA: TGTGCCAGCAGCTTGGCCGGGGGCAATCAGCCCCAGCATTTT
CDR3: CASSLAGGNQPQHF
D: .
J: TRBJ1-5
V: TRBV5-4
size: .

DNA: TGTGCCAGCAGCAAAACCGGACTGGGGAGGGCCAGTAGCAATCAGCCCCAGCATTTT
CDR3: CASSKTGLGRASSNQPQHF
D: .
J: TRBJ1-5
V: TRBV21-1
size: once

DNA: TGTGCCAGCAGCCAAGAAACAACCACTAGAGCTTTCTTT
CDR3: CASSQETTTRAFF
D: .
J: TRBJ1-1
V: TRBV3-1/TRBV3-2
size: .

DNA: TGTGCCAGCAGTCCTAGGCCCTCGAACACTGAAGCTTTCTTT
CDR3: CASSPRPSNTEAFF
D: .
J: TRBJ1-1
V: TRBV2
size: .

DNA: TGTGCCAGCAGCTTAATGGCGGGGGCCGGCACTGAAGCTTTCTTT
CDR3: CASSLMAGAGTEAFF
D: .
J: TRBJ1-1
V: TRBV7-3
size: .

DNA: TGTGCCATCAGTGAGTCGACTCCCAGAGAGCAGTACTTC
CDR3: CAISESTPREQYF
D: .
J: TRBJ2-7
V: TRBV10-3
size: once

DNA: TGTGCCAGCAGACCGTTCGGACCAGGGTCGGGCTACACCTTC
CDR3: CASRPFGPGSGYTF
D: .
J: TRBJ1-2
V: TRBV2
size: .

DNA: TGTGCCAGCAGCTTTAGGATGGGACAGGGTTCTGTGGCCTATGGCTACACCTTC
CDR3: CASSFRMGQGSVAYGYTF
D: TRBD1
J: TRBJ1-2
V: TRBV5-6
size: .

DNA: TGTGCCAGCAGTTACGCGCTAGCGGGAGCCTACGAGCAGTACTTC
CDR3: CASSYALAGAYEQYF
D: TRBD2
J: TRBJ2-7
V: TRBV6-5
size: .

DNA: TGTGCCAGCTCCGTGAATCCGGGGAGCAATCAGCCCCAGCATTTT
CDR3: CASSVNPGSNQPQHF
D: .
J: TRBJ1-5
V: TRBV18
size: .

DNA: TGTGCCAGCTCTAGCGGGAGCAGTTTATGGGGTAATGAGCAGTTCTTC
CDR3: CASSSGSSLWGNEQFF
D: TRBD2
J: TRBJ2-1
V: TRBV2
size: .

DNA: TGTGCCAGCAGCCCCCGTAGTGCCGGATCCTCGCCAGGCACTGAAGCTTTCTTT
CDR3: CASSPRSAGSSPGTEAFF
D: .
J: TRBJ1-1
V: TRBV9
size: .

DNA: TGTGCCAGCAGCTTGGACAGAAACACTGAAGCTTTCTTT
CDR3: CASSLDRNTEAFF
D: .
J: TRBJ1-1
V: TRBV5-6
size: few

DNA: TGTGCCAGCAGGACGACAGGGTGGAATTCACCCCTCCACTTT
CDR3: CASRTTGWNSPLHF
D: TRBD1
J: TRBJ1-6
V: TRBV5-8
size: .

DNA: TGTGCCAGCAGTGATCGTCGGACAGGGGAGGCCGAGCAGTACTTC
CDR3: CASSDRRTGEAEQYF
D: TRBD1
J: TRBJ2-7
V: TRBV25-1
size: .